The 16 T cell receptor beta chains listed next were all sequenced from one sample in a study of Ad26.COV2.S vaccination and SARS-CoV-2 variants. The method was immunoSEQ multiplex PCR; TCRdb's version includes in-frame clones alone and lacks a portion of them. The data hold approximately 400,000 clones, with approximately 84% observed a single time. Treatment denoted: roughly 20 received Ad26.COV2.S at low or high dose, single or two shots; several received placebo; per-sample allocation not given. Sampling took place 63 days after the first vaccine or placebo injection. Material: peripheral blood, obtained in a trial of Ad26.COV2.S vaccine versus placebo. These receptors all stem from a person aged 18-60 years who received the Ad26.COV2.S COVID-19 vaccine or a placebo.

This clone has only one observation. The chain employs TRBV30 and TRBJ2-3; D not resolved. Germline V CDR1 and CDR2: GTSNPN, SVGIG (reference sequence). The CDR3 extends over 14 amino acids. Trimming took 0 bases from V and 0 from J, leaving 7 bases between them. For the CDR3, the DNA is TGTGCCTGGAGTGTACTGAGAAGCACAGATACGCAGTATTTT. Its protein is CAWSVLRSTDTQYF. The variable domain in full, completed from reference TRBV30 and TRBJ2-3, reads SQTIHQWPATLVQPVGSPLSLECTVEGTSNPNLYWYRQAAGRGLQLLFYSVGIGQISSEVPQNLSASRPQDRQFILSSKKLLLSDSGFYLCAWSVLRSTDTQYFGPGTRLTVL.

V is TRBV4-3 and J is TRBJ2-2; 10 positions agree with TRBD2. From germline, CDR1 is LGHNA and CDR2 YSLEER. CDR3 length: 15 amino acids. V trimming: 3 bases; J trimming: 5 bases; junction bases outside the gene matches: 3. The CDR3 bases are TGCGCCAGCAGCCACAGCGGGGGGGGAACCGGGGAGCTGTTTTTT. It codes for CASSHSGGGTGELFF.

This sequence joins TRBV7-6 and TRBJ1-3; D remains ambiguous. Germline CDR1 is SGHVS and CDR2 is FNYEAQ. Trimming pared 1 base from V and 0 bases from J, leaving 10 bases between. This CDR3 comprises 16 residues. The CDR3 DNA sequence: TGTGCCAGCAGCTTAGGACGGATGGCCTCTGGAAACACCATATATTTT. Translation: CASSLGRMASGNTIYF.

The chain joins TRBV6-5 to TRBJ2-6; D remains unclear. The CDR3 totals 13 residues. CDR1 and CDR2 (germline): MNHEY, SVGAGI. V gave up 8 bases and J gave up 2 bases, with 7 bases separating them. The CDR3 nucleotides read TGTGCCAGCTCGAGGACTGGGGCCAACGTCCTGACTTTC. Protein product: CASSRTGANVLTF.

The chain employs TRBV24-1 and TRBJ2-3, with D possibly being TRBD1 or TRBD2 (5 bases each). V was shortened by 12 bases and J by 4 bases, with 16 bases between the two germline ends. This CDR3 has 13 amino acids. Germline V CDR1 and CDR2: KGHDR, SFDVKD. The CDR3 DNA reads TGTGCCTCAGAGGGGTATTCGGCAGATACGCAGTATTTT. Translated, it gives CASEGYSADTQYF.

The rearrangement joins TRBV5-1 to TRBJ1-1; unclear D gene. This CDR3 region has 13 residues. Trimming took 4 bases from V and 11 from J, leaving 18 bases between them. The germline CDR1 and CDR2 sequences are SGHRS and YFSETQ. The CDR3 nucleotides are TGCGCCAGCAGCCAACTCCAACCGAATATGGCTTTCTTT. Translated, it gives CASSQLQPNMAFF.

In nucleotides, the CDR3 is TGTGCCAGCAGCCTGGAAGGTAGCGGGATTATACTAGCCAAAAACATTCAGTACTTC. It translates to CASSLEGSGIILAKNIQYF. This rearrangement joins TRBV7-2 to TRBJ2-4; 8 nucleotides match TRBD2. The V gene end was trimmed by 5 bases and the J gene end by 0 bases; junction bases not matched to a gene: 15. CDR3 size: 19 residues. The germline CDR1 and CDR2 sequences are SGHTA and FQGNSA.

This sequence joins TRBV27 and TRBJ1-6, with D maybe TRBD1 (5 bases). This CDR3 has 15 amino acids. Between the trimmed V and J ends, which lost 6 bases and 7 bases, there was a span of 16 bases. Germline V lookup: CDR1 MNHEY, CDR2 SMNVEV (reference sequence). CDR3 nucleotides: TGTGCCAGCAGGTTTTGGGGGGTGAAGAATTCACCCCTCCACTTT. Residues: CASRFWGVKNSPLHF.

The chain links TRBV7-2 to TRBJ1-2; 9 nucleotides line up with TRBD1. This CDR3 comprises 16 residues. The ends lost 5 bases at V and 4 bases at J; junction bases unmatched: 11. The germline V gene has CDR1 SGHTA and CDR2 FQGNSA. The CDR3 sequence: CASSPSLTGGVYGYTF. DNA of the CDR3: TGTGCCAGCAGCCCGTCCCTGACAGGGGGGGTCTATGGCTACACCTTC.

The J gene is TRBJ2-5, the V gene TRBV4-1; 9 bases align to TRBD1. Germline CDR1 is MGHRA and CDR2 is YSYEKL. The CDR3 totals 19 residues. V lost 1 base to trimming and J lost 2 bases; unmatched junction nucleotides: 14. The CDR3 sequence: CASSQVRQGDEAGQETQYF. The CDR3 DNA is TGCGCCAGCAGCCAAGTTCGACAGGGGGACGAAGCGGGTCAAGAGACCCAGTACTTC.

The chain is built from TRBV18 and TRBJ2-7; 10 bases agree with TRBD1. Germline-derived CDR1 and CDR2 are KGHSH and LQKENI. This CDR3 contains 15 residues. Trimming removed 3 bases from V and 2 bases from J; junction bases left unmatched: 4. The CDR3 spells CASSPWTGGTYEQYF. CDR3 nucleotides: TGTGCCAGCTCACCGTGGACAGGGGGTACCTACGAGCAGTACTTC. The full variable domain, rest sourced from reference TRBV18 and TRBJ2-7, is NAGVMQNPRHLVRRRGQEARLRCSPMKGHSHVYWYRQLPEEGLKFMVYLQKENIIDESGMPKERFSAEFPKEGPSILRIQQVVRGDSAAYFCASSPWTGGTYEQYFGPGTRLTVT.

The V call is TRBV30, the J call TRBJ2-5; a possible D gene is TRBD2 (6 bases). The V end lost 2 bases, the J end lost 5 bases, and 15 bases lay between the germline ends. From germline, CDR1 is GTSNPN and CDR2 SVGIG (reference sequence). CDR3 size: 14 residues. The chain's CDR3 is CAWSRDSIRETQYF. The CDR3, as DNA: TGTGCCTGGAGTAGGGACTCGATAAGGGAGACCCAGTACTTC.

In DNA, the CDR3 is TGCAGCGTTGTCACAGCGACGTCCTACGAGCAGTACTTC. This gives the protein CSVVTATSYEQYF. The chain uses TRBV29-1 and TRBJ2-7; D unresolved. Germline CDR1 reads SQVTM; CDR2 reads ANQGSEA. V was trimmed by 4 bases and J by 1 base, leaving 11 bases between them. The CDR3 runs 13 residues.

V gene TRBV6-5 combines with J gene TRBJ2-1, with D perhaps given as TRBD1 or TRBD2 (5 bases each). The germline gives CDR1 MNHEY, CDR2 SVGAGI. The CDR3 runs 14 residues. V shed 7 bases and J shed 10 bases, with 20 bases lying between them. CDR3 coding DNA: TGTGCCAGCACCGAGGGGTCCGGTTCACAAGAGCAGTTCTTC. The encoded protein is CASTEGSGSQEQFF.

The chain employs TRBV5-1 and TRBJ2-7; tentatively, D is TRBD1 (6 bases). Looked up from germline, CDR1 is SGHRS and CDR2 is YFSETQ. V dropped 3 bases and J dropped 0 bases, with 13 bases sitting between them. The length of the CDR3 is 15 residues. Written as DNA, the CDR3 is TGCGCCAGCAGCTCCGGGACATGGGGCTCCTACGAGCAGTACTTC. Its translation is CASSSGTWGSYEQYF.

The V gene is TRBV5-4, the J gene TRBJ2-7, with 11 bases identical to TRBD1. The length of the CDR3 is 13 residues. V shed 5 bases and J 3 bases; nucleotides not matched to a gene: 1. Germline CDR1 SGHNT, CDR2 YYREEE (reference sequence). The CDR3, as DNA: TGTGCCAGCAGAGGGACAGGGGGCTACGAGCAGTACTTC. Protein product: CASRGTGGYEQYF.